This T cell receptor (beta chain) appears in the sequencing data of a study of Ad26.COV2.S vaccination and SARS-CoV-2 variants. The wider study: By the intramuscular route, Ad26.COV2.S was given once, or twice 56 days apart. Regarding the study as a whole: Estimates derived from TCR breadth and depth analyses may have underestimated total T cell responses. It was reported that spike-specific CD8+ and CD4+ T cell responses were substantially broad after vaccination.

TCRdb's table, derived via immunoSEQ multiplex PCR, lists solely in-frame clones and lacks some. Of 300,000 to 400,000 clones detected, around 90% appear once; the ten largest clones hold approximately 5.9%. Treatment reported: 15 to 20 received Ad26.COV2.S at low or high dose, single or two shots; roughly 5 received placebo; per-sample allocation not given. It was on day 63 after the first vaccine or placebo injection that samples were taken. This CDR3 is built from 14 residues. From germline, CDR1 is MNHEY and CDR2 SVGEGT. Trimming left V 6 bases short and J 9 bases short, with 20 bases between. A word on this clone: Antigen specificity is unknown.

Sequenced material: peripheral blood, taken in a trial of Ad26.COV2.S vaccine versus placebo. The chain has TRBV6-2 or TRBV6-3 and TRBJ1-1; possibly TRBD1 for D (6 bases). The origin of this receptor is a person aged 18-65 years who received the Ad26.COV2.S COVID-19 vaccine or a placebo. The CDR3: CASSPHRVPIQAFF. The CDR3 DNA sequence: TGTGCCAGCAGCCCCCACAGGGTCCCTATTCAAGCTTTCTTT.